The rows below give T cell receptor beta chains drawn from one sample of a study of CD8 T cells in ankylosing spondylitis. TCRdb re-derived calls from the 5' RACE reads in MiXCR, one entry per CDR3 protein. The sample lists roughly 670,000 distinct CDR3 sequences; 15% to 20% were seen once. The sample taken for sequencing was blood, either unsorted or a sorted T cell fraction (not recorded which). These receptors originate from a male donor with ankylosing spondylitis. The CDR3 runs from the conserved cysteine through the conserved F or W. A D gene is named only where the DNA matches it firmly. A clone size is listed for some rows: how often the clone was seen (once, few, many), or a class if it is expanded.

j_call clone_size v_call d_call cdr3_aa cdr3_nt
TRBJ1-5 once TRBV6-1 . CASSPTFSSNQPQHF TGTGCCAGCAGTCCAACTTTCTCTAGCAATCAGCCCCAGCATTTT
TRBJ1-1 many TRBV7-9 TRBD1 CASSLGTGSTEAFF TGTGCCAGCAGCTTAGGGACAGGGTCGACTGAAGCTTTCTTT
TRBJ2-2 few TRBV5-4 . CASMVWGSTGELFF TGTGCCAGCATGGTATGGGGGTCCACCGGGGAGCTGTTTTTT
TRBJ2-2 . TRBV2 TRBD2 CASSVERGAGELFF TGTGCCAGCAGTGTCGAGCGGGGGGCTGGGGAGCTGTTTTTT
TRBJ2-1 few TRBV5-1 . CASSLEGGGNNEQFF TGCGCCAGCAGCTTGGAGGGGGGAGGGAATAATGAGCAGTTCTTC
TRBJ2-4 once TRBV11-1 . CASSLVEGVNIQYF TGTGCCAGCAGCTTAGTTGAGGGTGTGAACATTCAGTACTTC
TRBJ1-2 few TRBV5-5 . CASSLASGPSSSYGYTF TGTGCCAGCAGCTTGGCCTCCGGACCGTCTTCCTCCTATGGCTACACCTTC
TRBJ2-7 . TRBV10-3 . CAISDPREGAYEQYF TGTGCCATCAGTGACCCCCGGGAAGGCGCCTACGAGCAGTACTTC
TRBJ1-2 few TRBV9 . CASSPQDGGGYGYTF TGTGCCAGCAGCCCCCAAGACGGGGGAGGCTATGGCTACACCTTC
TRBJ2-2 once TRBV5-6 TRBD1 CASTGSGGIVDTGELFF TGTGCCAGCACCGGGTCAGGGGGAATCGTCGACACCGGGGAGCTGTTTTTT
TRBJ1-3 . TRBV6-1 . CASSEAGDRVSGNTIYF TGTGCCAGCAGTGAAGCAGGGGACCGCGTCTCTGGAAACACCATATATTTT
TRBJ2-2 . TRBV4-1 . CASSQEFARSGELFF TGCGCCAGCAGCCAAGAATTCGCGAGATCCGGGGAGCTGTTTTTT
TRBJ2-7 few TRBV7-8 TRBD1 CASSIRQGDYEQYF TGTGCCAGCAGCATCCGACAGGGCGACTACGAGCAGTACTTC
TRBJ2-2 . TRBV13 . CASSFQRSGELFF TGTGCCAGCAGCTTTCAGCGATCCGGGGAGCTGTTTTTT
TRBJ1-1 . TRBV9 . CASSVARQSKGDTEAFF TGTGCCAGCAGCGTAGCTCGGCAAAGTAAGGGGGACACTGAAGCTTTCTTT
TRBJ2-7 few TRBV24-1 . CATSDFGPGEGCVQYF TGTGCCACCAGTGATTTTGGGCCAGGGGAAGGATGTGTGCAGTACTTC
TRBJ1-1 . TRBV3-1 . CASSPDRPMNTEAFF TGTGCCAGCAGCCCGGACAGACCCATGAACACTGAAGCTTTCTTT
TRBJ2-5 few TRBV7-2 . CASSLGDLRETQYF TGTGCCAGCAGCTTAGGCGACCTGAGGGAGACCCAGTACTTC
TRBJ2-1 . TRBV5-1 TRBD2 CASSLGTSGSRPYNEQFF TGCGCCAGCAGCTTGGGGACTAGCGGGAGTCGACCCTACAATGAGCAGTTCTTC
TRBJ1-1 few TRBV3-1 . CASNSHGEAFF TGTGCCAGCAATAGTCATGGTGAAGCTTTCTTT
TRBJ1-1 few TRBV5-1 . CASSLNLGGEAFF TGCGCCAGCAGCTTGAATCTCGGCGGTGAAGCTTTCTTT
TRBJ1-1 . TRBV4-3 . CASSQDRYASGEAFF TGCGCCAGCAGCCAAGACCGCTACGCGTCTGGTGAAGCTTTCTTT
TRBJ2-7 few TRBV12-3/TRBV12-4 TRBD2 CASRKRDSYEQYF TGTGCCAGCCGCAAGCGGGATTCCTACGAGCAGTACTTC
TRBJ1-5 . TRBV18 . CASSPVGRSSNQPQHF TGTGCCAGCTCACCGGTGGGCCGGTCTAGCAATCAGCCCCAGCATTTT
TRBJ1-4 . TRBV20-1 . CSATDGRTNEKLFF TGCAGTGCCACTGACGGTCGAACTAATGAAAAACTGTTTTTT
TRBJ2-3 few TRBV6-5 . CASSYSRNTDTQYF TGTGCAAGCAGTTACTCGCGAAACACAGATACGCAGTATTTT
TRBJ2-1 . TRBV11-1 . CASSFIAESNEQFF TGTGCCAGCAGCTTTATAGCGGAGAGCAATGAGCAGTTCTTC
TRBJ2-7 few TRBV6-1 TRBD2 CASKGAMGQGTSGTYEQYF TGTGCCAGCAAGGGGGCCATGGGACAGGGGACTAGCGGGACCTACGAGCAGTACTTC